One and the same sample provided the 10 T cell receptor beta chains below, sequenced in a study of T cells in Graves' hyperthyroidism and ophthalmopathy. The investigators amplified TCR beta CDR3 regions from RNA transcripts. First-round RT-PCR targeting the TCR CDR3 was performed with the HTBI primer set. Each CDR3 protein gets one entry after TCRdb re-called the multiplex PCR reads with MiXCR. The repertoire consists of 650,000 to 700,000 distinct CDR3 sequences, with roughly 17% occurring once and the leading ten covering 15%. Sequencing input: blood. The receptors shown here come from a man aged 50 to 59 with Graves' hyperthyroidism.

This clonotype has more than one count but fewer than ten. V usage is TRBV5-1 and J usage is TRBJ2-1; D call uncertain. V dropped 0 bases and J dropped 4 bases, with 14 bases sitting between them. This CDR3 spans 16 amino acids. Germline lookup yields CDR1 SGHRS and CDR2 YFSETQ. DNA for the CDR3: TGCGCCAGCAGCTTGGCCGGGCTAGATAGTTACAATGAGCAGTTCTTC. Its translation is CASSLAGLDSYNEQFF.

The J gene is TRBJ2-6, the V gene TRBV3-1; no reliable D call. The V end was cut by 0 bases, the J end by 2 bases, with 2 bases between. CDR1 and CDR2 from the germline V gene are LGHDT and YNNKEL (reference sequence). The CDR3 is 14 residues long. DNA for the CDR3: TGTGCCAGCAGCCAAGATGCTGGGGCCAACGTCCTGACTTTC. It encodes CASSQDAGANVLTF.

The sample holds a few counts of this clonotype. This chain uses TRBV6-2 or TRBV6-3 with TRBJ2-1; D tentatively reads TRBD1 or TRBD2 (5 bases each). V was shortened by 3 bases and J by 0 bases, with 12 bases between the two germline ends. The CDR3 runs to 16 residues. Germline V gene data show CDR1 as MNHEY and CDR2 as SVGEGT. The CDR3 is CASSYEWGSSYNEQFF. The CDR3 bases are TGTGCCAGCAGTTATGAGTGGGGGAGCTCCTACAATGAGCAGTTCTTC.

This rearrangement joins TRBV15 to TRBJ1-2, with D unresolved. V was pared by 0 bases and J by 6 bases, with 20 bases between. From germline, CDR1 is LNHNV and CDR2 YYDKDF (reference sequence). The CDR3 runs 17 residues. CDR3 nucleotide sequence: TGTGCCACCAGCAGAGATTTTGCCGAGGCCCCTAGGGATGGCTACACCTTC. This gives the protein CATSRDFAEAPRDGYTF.

This clonotype has ten or more counts. The chain carries TRBV20-1 and TRBJ1-6, with a weak D call TRBD1 (6 bases). Deletions cut 3 bases from V and 7 bases from J, with 13 bases between. The CDR3 is 14 residues long. Germline V gives CDR1 DFQATT, CDR2 SNEGSKA (reference sequence). This CDR3 reads CSASRGFENSPLHF. In DNA, the CDR3 is TGCAGTGCTAGTAGGGGGTTCGAGAATTCACCCCTCCACTTT.

The sample holds a few counts of this clonotype. The V gene is TRBV29-1, the J gene TRBJ1-4; 9 nucleotides line up with TRBD1. CDR3 length: 12 residues. Germline V gene data show CDR1 as SQVTM and CDR2 as ANQGSEA. The CDR3 nucleotides read TGCAGTCAGGGACAGGGTAGAGAAAAACTGTTTTTT. Protein product: CSQGQGREKLFF.

The gene calls are TRBV5-1 and TRBJ2-7; TRBD1 might be the D (6 bases). Germline V CDR1 and CDR2: SGHRS, YFSETQ. V lost 0 bases and J 0 bases, leaving 13 bases between the germline ends. The CDR3 totals 16 residues. In DNA form, the CDR3 reads TGCGCCAGCAGCTTGGGGGATGGACAGAGCTCCTACGAGCAGTACTTC. Translated: CASSLGDGQSSYEQYF.

V and J are TRBV6-2 or TRBV6-3 and TRBJ2-1; 12 bases map to TRBD2. J gave up 6 bases and V 6 bases, and 9 bases lay outside the gene matches. CDR1 is MNHEY, CDR2 SVGEGT, per germline. The CDR3 extends over 16 amino acids. CDR3 sequence: CASSRPGTSGFNEQFF. CDR3 sequence (DNA): TGTGCCAGCAGCCGACCCGGGACTAGCGGGTTCAATGAGCAGTTCTTC.

The chain recombines TRBV19 with TRBJ1-2, with TRBD1 matching 7 bases. Trimming took 10 bases from V and 8 from J; bases not matched to a gene: 10. Germline V CDR1 and CDR2: LNHDA, SQIVND (reference sequence). The CDR3 is 12 amino acids. This chain's CDR3 is CATSPGQKGYTF. Here the CDR3 DNA reads TGTGCCACAAGTCCGGGACAGAAAGGCTACACCTTC.

This clonotype came up many times. The rearrangement uses TRBV27 and TRBJ2-2; D might be TRBD2 (6 bases). The V end was cut by 1 base, the J end by 7 bases, with 16 bases between. Germline-derived CDR1 and CDR2 are MNHEY and SMNVEV (reference sequence). The CDR3 sequence is 16 residues long. The CDR3 DNA sequence: TGTGCCAGCAGTTTATTGGAGGGGCCGACCAACGGGGAGCTGTTTTTT. It encodes CASSLLEGPTNGELFF.